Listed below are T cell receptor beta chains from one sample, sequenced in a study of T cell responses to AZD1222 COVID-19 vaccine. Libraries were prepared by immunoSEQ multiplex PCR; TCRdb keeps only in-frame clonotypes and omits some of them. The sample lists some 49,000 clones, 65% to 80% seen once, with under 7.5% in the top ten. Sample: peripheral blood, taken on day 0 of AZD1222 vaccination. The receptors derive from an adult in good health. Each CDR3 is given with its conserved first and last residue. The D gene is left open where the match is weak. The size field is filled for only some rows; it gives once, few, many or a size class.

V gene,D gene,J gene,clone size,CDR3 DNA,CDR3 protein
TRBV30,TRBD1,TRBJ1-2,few,TGTGCCTGGAACAGGGGTGGCTACACCTTC,CAWNRGGYTF
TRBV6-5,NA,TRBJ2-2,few,TGTGCCAGCAAAGTCTGGGGAACTAACACCGGGGAGCTGTTTTTT,CASKVWGTNTGELFF
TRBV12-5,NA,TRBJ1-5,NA,TGTGCTAGTGGTTTGGTACCCCACCGCGGAGCTGGCCATAGCAATCAGCCCCAGCATTTT,CASGLVPHRGAGHSNQPQHF
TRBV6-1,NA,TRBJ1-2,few,TGTGCCAGCAGTGAAGGGGCAGGTCCCGTCTATGGCTACACCTTC,CASSEGAGPVYGYTF
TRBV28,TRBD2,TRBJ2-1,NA,TGTGCCAGCAGTTCTAGCGGGAGGTCCCACAATGAGCAGTTCTTC,CASSSSGRSHNEQFF
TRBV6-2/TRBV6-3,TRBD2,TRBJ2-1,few,TGTGCCAGCAGTCCCAGACTAGCGGGAGGACCCGGGGAGCAGTTCTTC,CASSPRLAGGPGEQFF
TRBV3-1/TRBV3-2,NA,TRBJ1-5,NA,TGTGCCAGCAGCCCCCCCGGACAGAAAAATCAGCCCCAGCATTTT,CASSPPGQKNQPQHF
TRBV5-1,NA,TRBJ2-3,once,TGCGCCAGCAGCTTGGAGGGATCGGCCAGGGGACGCACAGATACGCAGTATTTT,CASSLEGSARGRTDTQYF
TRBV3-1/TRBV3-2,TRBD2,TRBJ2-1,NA,TGTGCCAGCAGCCAAGGGCTAGCGGGAGTCCATGAGCAGTTCTTC,CASSQGLAGVHEQFF
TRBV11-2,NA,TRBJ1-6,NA,TGTGCCAGCAGCCCGCGGACCAGGAGCTCCTATAATTCACCCCTCCACTTT,CASSPRTRSSYNSPLHF
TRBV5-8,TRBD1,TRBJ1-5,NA,TGTGCCAGCAGCTCCGACAGGGACCAGCCCCAGCATTTT,CASSSDRDQPQHF
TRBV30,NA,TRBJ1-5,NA,TGTGCCTGGAGTCGGGTCTATAATCAGCCCCAGCATTTT,CAWSRVYNQPQHF
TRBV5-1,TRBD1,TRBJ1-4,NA,TGCGCCAGCAGCGTGGGACAGCGGGCGCGGGAACTGTTTTTT,CASSVGQRARELFF
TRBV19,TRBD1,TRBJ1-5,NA,TGTGCCAGTAGTCCTCAGGGGGATCAGCCCCAGCATTTT,CASSPQGDQPQHF
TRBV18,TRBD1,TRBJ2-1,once,TGTGCCAGCTCAGCACCGGGACAGGGTGGGAATGAGCAGTTCTTC,CASSAPGQGGNEQFF
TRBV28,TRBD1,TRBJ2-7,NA,TGTGCCAGCAGTTTACGGGACAGGGGCCACCGCTACGAGCAGTACTTC,CASSLRDRGHRYEQYF
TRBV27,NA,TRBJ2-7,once,TGTGCCAGCAGTTCCGGGGGGCAGGGGCGCTCCTACGAGCAGTACTTC,CASSSGGQGRSYEQYF
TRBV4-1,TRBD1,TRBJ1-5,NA,TGCGCCAGCAGCCAAGACCCCGGGACAGGGGCCTGGCCCCAGCATTTT,CASSQDPGTGAWPQHF
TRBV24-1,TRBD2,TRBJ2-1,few,TGTGCCACCAGTGATTTACGGGCTAGCGGTTACAATGAGCAGTTCTTC,CATSDLRASGYNEQFF
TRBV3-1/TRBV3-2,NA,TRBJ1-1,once,TGTGCCAGCAGCTCCCTACAGGGTCACCGTGAAGCTTTCTTT,CASSSLQGHREAFF
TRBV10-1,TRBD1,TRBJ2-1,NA,TGCGCCGTCTTAGTGGGGACAGGGTCCTACAATGAGCAGTTCTTC,CAVLVGTGSYNEQFF
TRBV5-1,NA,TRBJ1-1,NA,TGCGCCAGCAGCTTGGCCTTCTCGGGGGGTTGGACTGAAGCTTTCTTT,CASSLAFSGGWTEAFF
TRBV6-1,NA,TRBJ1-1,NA,TGTGCCAGCAGTTTCGGGAGGACTGAAGCTTTCTTT,CASSFGRTEAFF
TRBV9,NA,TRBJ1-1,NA,TGTGCCAGCAGCGCTACAGGGCTCGCCACTGAAGCTTTCTTT,CASSATGLATEAFF
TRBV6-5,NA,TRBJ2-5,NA,TGTGCCAGCAGTTATACGGAACGCCAAGAGACCCAGTACTTC,CASSYTERQETQYF